Sequencing of this T cell receptor beta chain was carried out in a study of OX40 agonist ivuxolimab in advanced cancers. Study in general: Patients were dosed intravenously with ivuxolimab at 0.01 to 10 mg/kg every 2 weeks. General observations from the study: Clonal expansion by week 6 occurred in CD4+ and CD8+ blood T cells (at 0.1 to 3.0 mg/kg).

V was pared by 0 bases and J by 7 bases, with 17 bases between. Germline V gene sequence: CDR1 SGDLS, CDR2 YYNGEE. The CDR3 totals 15 residues. With respect to this clone: Antigen: not known.

Measured with immunoSEQ multiplex PCR; TCRdb has only the in-frame clones, and not every one. Of approximately 8,000 clones listed, about 67% were seen once; the top ten hold around half. The sequencing used CD4+ or CD8+ T cells sorted from blood, collected in a trial of the OX40 agonist ivuxolimab. This sequence was found in an adult with an advanced solid tumor such as melanoma, head and neck, liver or kidney cancer. The rearrangement links TRBV9 to TRBJ2-7, with a tentative D call TRBD1 (6 bases). CDR3 sequence: CASSVGPTGPGEQYF. In DNA form, the CDR3 reads TGTGCCAGCAGCGTAGGTCCGACAGGCCCGGGAGAGCAGTACTTC.